These 30 T cell receptor beta chains were all obtained from the same sample, sequenced in a study of identical twins. In TCRdb, the 5' RACE reads were re-called with MiXCR into one record per CDR3 protein. The data contain fewer than 650,000 distinct CDR3 sequences, more than 9% of them seen just once; the ten biggest clones take up approximately 3.2%. The data were also submitted as part of a second study, on yellow fever vaccine responses in identical twins.

Input material: PBMCs. The receptors were sampled from a woman between 18 and 30 years old in good health.

Comments on this clonotype: Possible read error: a much larger clone is one base away. V gene TRBV7-9 combines with J gene TRBJ2-7; D gene unclear. The CDR3 is 14 amino acids. Germline V gene data show CDR1 as SEHNR and CDR2 as FQNEAQ (reference sequence). This CDR3 reads CASSLAGSAYVQYF. The CDR3 bases are TGTGCCAGCAGCTTAGCTGGCAGCGCCTACGTGCAGTACTTC.

CDR3 amino acids: CSALSAGSGGTEQFF. CDR3 sequence (DNA): TGCAGTGCTCTCTCTGCGGGTAGCGGGGGGACTGAGCAGTTCTTC. V usage is TRBV20-1 and J usage is TRBJ2-1; 10 bases map to TRBD2. The junction had 13 bases not matched to a gene; V was cut back by 5 bases and J by 9 bases. Germline CDR1 DFQATT, CDR2 SNEGSKA (reference sequence). The CDR3 spans 15 residues.

J is TRBJ1-1 and V is TRBV18; possible D gene TRBD1, 5 bases. The CDR3 loop spans 17 amino acids. Trimming stripped 3 bases from V and 8 bases from J, with 25 bases between. Germline-derived CDR1 and CDR2 are KGHSH and LQKENI. The CDR3 region has the DNA TGTGCCAGCTCACCCGCTCAGGGTGCGAAGGGACGGTTGGAAGCTTTCTTT. Its translation: CASSPAQGAKGRLEAFF.

At least ten counts were recorded for this clonotype. This sequence joins TRBV29-1 and TRBJ2-1; 7 bases line up with TRBD2. Germline CDR1 is SQVTM and CDR2 is ANQGSEA. J was trimmed by 8 bases and V by 3 bases; bases with no gene match: 10. This CDR3 has 14 residues. For the CDR3, the DNA is TGCAGCGTTGACGGGGACTACCGAGTTGATGAGCAGTTCTTC. Translation gives CSVDGDYRVDEQFF.

This clonotype was recorded a few times. The rearrangement links TRBV12-3 or TRBV12-4 to TRBJ2-5; the D call may be TRBD1 or TRBD2 (6 bases each). V was trimmed by 8 bases and J by 5 bases, leaving 18 bases between them. The CDR3 extends over 14 amino acids. The CDR3 DNA reads TGTGCCAGCCGATCGGATAGGGGGGACGAGACCCAGTACTTC. Residues: CASRSDRGDETQYF.

This clonotype was recorded once. The junction departs from germline at one end; a sequencing error may be responsible. The chain recombines TRBV7-9 with TRBJ2-1; perhaps D is TRBD1 or TRBD2 (5 bases each). The CDR3 runs to 15 residues. Germline V gene data show CDR1 as SEHNR and CDR2 as FQNEAQ (reference sequence). This CDR3 reads CASSPGLTAGDERFF. The CDR3 coding sequence is TGTGCCAGCAGCCCCGGGCTGACAGCCGGGGATGAGCGGTTCTTC.

This clonotype was recorded a few times. This chain uses TRBV29-1 with TRBJ2-7; D assignment may be TRBD1 or TRBD2 (5 bases each). The CDR3 runs 12 residues. Trimming pared 4 bases from V and 4 bases from J, leaving 11 bases between. The germline V gene encodes CDR1 SQVTM and CDR2 ANQGSEA. The CDR3, as DNA: TGCAGCGTTGTAGGGGACGGGTACGAGCAGTACTTC. Translation: CSVVGDGYEQYF.

There are many counts of this clonotype. This sequence joins TRBV7-2 and TRBJ2-2; D remains ambiguous. The germline gives CDR1 SGHTA, CDR2 FQGNSA. This CDR3 has 14 amino acids. The V end lost 5 bases, the J end lost 4 bases, and 11 bases lay between the germline ends. The CDR3 loop reads CASSDRSRTGELFF. The CDR3 DNA is TGTGCCAGCAGCGACCGGAGCCGCACCGGGGAGCTGTTTTTT.

This clonotype came up many times. The CDR3 DNA is TGTGCCAGCAGCCAAGATGGAAACAGGGTGGAAAGTCAGTATTTT. It translates to CASSQDGNRVESQYF. The genes are TRBV4-2 and TRBJ2-3; a possible D gene is TRBD1 (6 bases). This CDR3 spans 15 amino acids. The ends were cut back, 0 bases at V and 12 bases at J, with 19 bases in the middle. Germline-derived CDR1 and CDR2 are LGHNA and YNFKEQ.

At least ten counts were recorded for this clonotype. The chain carries TRBV3-1 and TRBJ2-7, with 7 bases that match TRBD1. V lost 4 bases and J lost 4; bases outside the gene matches: 7. Germline lookup yields CDR1 LGHDT and CDR2 YNNKEL (reference sequence). The CDR3 contains 14 residues. The CDR3 region has the DNA TGTGCCAGCAGCCCCCGGACAGGAGTTTACGAGCAGTACTTC. Amino acid sequence: CASSPRTGVYEQYF.

The table lists this clonotype with many counts. This chain connects TRBV12-3 or TRBV12-4 to TRBJ2-3; no clear D gene. V was clipped by 3 bases and J by 0 bases, with 7 bases between them. The CDR3 extends over 14 amino acids. CDR3: CASSFSASTDTQYF. The CDR3, as DNA: TGTGCCAGCAGTTTTTCCGCTAGCACAGATACGCAGTATTTT.

This clonotype has ten or more counts. The genes are TRBV3-1 and TRBJ2-1; 7 bases line up with TRBD1. CDR1 and CDR2 (germline): LGHDT, YNNKEL (reference sequence). This CDR3 has 16 amino acids. V gave up 1 base and J gave up 12 bases; unmatched junction bases: 15. This CDR3 reads CASSQVSVGGVLRQFF. The CDR3 coding sequence is TGTGCCAGCAGCCAAGTGTCGGTAGGGGGCGTTTTAAGGCAGTTCTTC.

This clonotype was observed many times. The V call is TRBV10-3, the J call TRBJ2-2; the match to TRBD2 covers 8 bases. This CDR3 contains 16 residues. Germline V CDR1 and CDR2: ENHRY, SYGVKD. With 2 bases clipped from V and 5 bases from J, the junction kept 7 bases outside the gene matches. CDR3 region: CAISEGSGRKTGELFF. Here the CDR3 DNA reads TGTGCCATCAGTGAGGGAAGCGGGAGAAAAACCGGGGAGCTGTTTTTT.

This clonotype was observed at least ten times. The J gene is TRBJ2-5, the V gene TRBV5-1; D remains unclear. Germline V CDR1 and CDR2: SGHRS, YFSETQ. The CDR3 totals 14 residues. The germline V and J ends were trimmed by 0 bases and 0 bases, with 6 bases remaining between them. As DNA, the CDR3 is TGCGCCAGCAGCTTGGAGGCCTACCAAGAGACCCAGTACTTC. It specifies CASSLEAYQETQYF.

This clonotype was picked up many times. V usage is TRBV15 and J usage is TRBJ2-2; D perhaps matches TRBD1 (5 bases). In germline, CDR1 is LNHNV, CDR2 YYDKDF (reference sequence). V lost 4 bases and J lost 6, with 15 bases in between. The CDR3 has 15 residues. This CDR3 reads CATSKGASTSGELFF. The CDR3 nucleotides are TGTGCCACCAGCAAAGGGGCCTCAACATCCGGGGAGCTGTTTTTT. Based on the CDR3 plus reference TRBV15 and TRBJ2-2, the full variable domain is DAMVIQNPRYQVTQFGKPVTLSCSQTLNHNVMYWYQQKSSQAPKLLFHYYDKDFNNEADTPDNFQSRRPNTSFCFLDIRSPGLGDTAMYLCATSKGASTSGELFFGEGSRLTVL.

Details on this clonotype: An end of the junction does not agree with germline; a read error may underlie this. V and J are TRBV5-1 and TRBJ2-3; TRBD2 matches 8 bases. Per germline, CDR1 SGHRS and CDR2 YFSETQ. CDR3 length: 13 residues. As DNA, the CDR3 is TGCGCCAGCGGAGCGGGAGACACAGATACGCTGTATTTT. Its protein is CASGAGDTDTLYF.

V gene TRBV29-1 combines with J gene TRBJ1-1; 10 bases fit TRBD1. V trimming: 6 bases; J trimming: 5 bases; junction bases outside the gene matches: 6. The CDR3 extends over 13 amino acids. Germline V lookup: CDR1 SQVTM, CDR2 ANQGSEA. CDR3 in DNA: TGCAGCGTGCGACAGGGGGCAGATACTGAAGCTTTCTTT. Translation gives CSVRQGADTEAFF.

Many counts were recorded for this clonotype. V and J are TRBV12-3 or TRBV12-4 and TRBJ2-2; TRBD1 is a possible D gene (5 bases). With 4 bases removed from V and 8 bases from J, the gap between germline ends came to 17 bases. This CDR3 region has 15 residues. The CDR3 sequence: CASSSDSTLRGELFF. CDR3 nucleotides: TGTGCCAGCAGTTCCGACAGTACCTTGAGGGGGGAGCTGTTTTTT.

This clonotype was seen just once. Just one base apart from a much larger clone, this may be a read error. Since no conserved phenylalanine or tryptophan closes the CDR3, a read error is the likely cause. This chain joins TRBV7-9 and TRBJ2-3, with D possibly TRBD2 on 6 matching bases. From germline, CDR1 is SEHNR and CDR2 FQNEAQ (reference sequence). This CDR3 region has 16 residues. V lost 5 bases, J lost 2 bases, and 17 bases lay in between. DNA for the CDR3: TGTGCCAGCAGCCCTAGGACGGGAGAGCACACAGATACGCAGTATTAT. Translating gives CASSPRTGEHTDTQYY.

This clonotype was counted a few times. The genes are TRBV28 and TRBJ2-1, with D maybe TRBD2 (7 bases). CDR3 length: 13 amino acids. The V end was cut by 3 bases, the J end by 9 bases, with 12 bases between. Germline assignment: CDR1 MDHEN and CDR2 SYDVKM. The CDR3 region has the DNA TGTGCCAGCAGTTTCGGGGGGCGGGGTGAGCAGTTCTTC. It is translated as CASSFGGRGEQFF.

This clonotype was detected ten times or more. The chain links TRBV5-6 to TRBJ2-7, with 8 nucleotides matching TRBD1. The CDR3 loop spans 14 amino acids. CDR1 and CDR2 (germline): SGHDT, YYEEEE. Trimming removed 8 bases from V and 3 bases from J; junction bases left unmatched: 10. The CDR3 sequence: CARVERTGFYEQYF. The CDR3 nucleotides are TGTGCCAGAGTAGAAAGGACAGGGTTCTACGAGCAGTACTTC.

This clonotype has only a few counts. CDR3 region: CSVTLGTDTEAFF. Here the CDR3 DNA reads TGCAGCGTAACCCTGGGGACAGACACTGAAGCTTTCTTT. The chain joins TRBV29-1 to TRBJ1-1; TRBD1 agrees at 7 bases. This CDR3 is 13 amino acids long. Looked up from germline, CDR1 is SQVTM and CDR2 is ANQGSEA. V lost 6 bases, J lost 3 bases, and 7 bases stayed unmatched.

The V gene is TRBV5-1, the J gene TRBJ2-2; D is unclear. The CDR3 runs to 14 residues. Germline V gene sequence: CDR1 SGHRS, CDR2 YFSETQ. With 2 bases removed from V and 4 bases from J, the gap between germline ends came to 9 bases. Here the CDR3 DNA reads TGCGCCAGCAGCTTATCGAAGACCACCGGGGAGCTGTTTTTT. Its protein product is CASSLSKTTGELFF.

This clonotype was counted only a few times. This chain uses TRBV12-3 or TRBV12-4 with TRBJ2-6; possibly TRBD2 for D (5 bases). V was clipped by 5 bases and J by 4 bases, with 18 bases between them. The length of the CDR3 is 17 residues. Here the CDR3 reads CASSPPRRGVGANVLTF. The CDR3 DNA reads TGTGCCAGCAGTCCCCCCCGTCGGGGAGTCGGGGCCAACGTCCTGACTTTC.

The chain carries TRBV7-2 and TRBJ2-3; D is perhaps TRBD2 (9 bases). V lost 5 bases to trimming and J lost 10 bases, with 25 bases between them. The germline V gene encodes CDR1 SGHTA and CDR2 FQGNSA. The CDR3 covers 16 residues. CDR3 nucleotides: TGTGCCAGCAGCCTTCTAGCGGGACAGGAGACTAGAGCGCAGTATTTT. It codes for CASSLLAGQETRAQYF. The whole variable domain, filled in from reference TRBV7-2 and TRBJ2-3, reads GAGVSQSPSNKVTEKGKDVELRCDPISGHTALYWYRQSLGQGLEFLIYFQGNSAPDKSGLPSDRFSAERTGGSVSTLTIQRTQQEDSAVYLCASSLLAGQETRAQYFGPGTRLTVL.

This sequence joins TRBV5-6 and TRBJ2-7, with 9 bases lining up with TRBD2. V lost 3 bases and J lost 0; bases outside the gene matches: 13. In germline, CDR1 is SGHDT, CDR2 YYEEEE. The length of the CDR3 is 18 residues. This CDR3 is CASSSTSGGGDNSYEQYF. CDR3 DNA: TGTGCCAGCAGCTCGACTAGCGGTGGAGGGGATAACTCCTACGAGCAGTACTTC.

This clonotype was observed a few times. The J gene is TRBJ2-3, the V gene TRBV6-1; 8 positions agree with TRBD2. The CDR3 totals 15 residues. Germline values: CDR1 MNHNS, CDR2 SASEGT. With V trimmed by 7 bases and J by 0 bases, 6 bases remained unmatched. CDR3 amino acids: CASTPSGYSTDTQYF. The CDR3 nucleotides read TGTGCCAGCACCCCTAGCGGGTATAGCACAGATACGCAGTATTTT.

The gene calls are TRBV6-2 or TRBV6-3 and TRBJ2-3, with 10 bases matching TRBD2. The CDR3 contains 16 residues. Per germline, CDR1 MNHEY and CDR2 SVGEGT. The V segment lost 2 bases and the J segment 2 bases; nucleotides outside the gene matches: 4. CDR3: CASSYPAGGFTDTQYF. CDR3 bases: TGTGCCAGCAGTTACCCAGCGGGAGGGTTCACAGATACGCAGTATTTT.

This clonotype has at least ten counts. The J gene is TRBJ1-3, the V gene TRBV10-3; no reliable D call. Germline loops: CDR1 ENHRY, CDR2 SYGVKD. This CDR3 has 15 amino acids. The V end was cut by 0 bases, the J end by 0 bases, with 6 bases between. The CDR3 DNA follows: TGTGCCATCAGTGAGTCCACTTACTCTGGAAACACCATATATTTT. Translated: CAISESTYSGNTIYF.

CDR3 protein: CASRTRRETQYF. CDR3 nucleotide sequence: TGTGCCAGCAGGACTAGACGGGAGACCCAGTACTTC. This sequence joins TRBV6-2 or TRBV6-3 and TRBJ2-5; possibly TRBD2 for D (6 bases). CDR3 length: 12 amino acids. The germline gives CDR1 MNHEY, CDR2 SVGEGT. Trimming cost V 6 bases and J 5 bases, with 10 bases left between them.